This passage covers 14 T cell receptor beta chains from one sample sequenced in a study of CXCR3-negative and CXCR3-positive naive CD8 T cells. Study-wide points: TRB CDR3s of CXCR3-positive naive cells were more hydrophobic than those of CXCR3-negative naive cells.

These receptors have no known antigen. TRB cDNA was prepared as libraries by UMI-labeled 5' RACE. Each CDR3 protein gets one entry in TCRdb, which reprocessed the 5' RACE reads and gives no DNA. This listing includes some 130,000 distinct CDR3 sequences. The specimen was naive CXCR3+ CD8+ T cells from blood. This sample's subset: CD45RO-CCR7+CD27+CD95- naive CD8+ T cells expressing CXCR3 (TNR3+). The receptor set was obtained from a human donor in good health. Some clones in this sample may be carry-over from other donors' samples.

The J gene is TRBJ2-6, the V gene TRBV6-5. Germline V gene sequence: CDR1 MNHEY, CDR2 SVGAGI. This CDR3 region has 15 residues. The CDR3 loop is CASSLQISGANVLTF.

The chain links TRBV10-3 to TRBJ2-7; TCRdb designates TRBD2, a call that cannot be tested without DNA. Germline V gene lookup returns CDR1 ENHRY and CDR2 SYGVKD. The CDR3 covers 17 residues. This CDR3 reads CAISEGTSGSQAYEQHF.

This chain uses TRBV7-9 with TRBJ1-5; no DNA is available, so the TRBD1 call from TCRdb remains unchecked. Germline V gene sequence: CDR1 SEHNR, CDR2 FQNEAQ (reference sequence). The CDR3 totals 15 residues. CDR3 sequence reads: CASSRTGTPNQPQHF.

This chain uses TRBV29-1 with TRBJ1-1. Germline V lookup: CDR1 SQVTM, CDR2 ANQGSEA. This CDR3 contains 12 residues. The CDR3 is CSVERAQAEAFF.

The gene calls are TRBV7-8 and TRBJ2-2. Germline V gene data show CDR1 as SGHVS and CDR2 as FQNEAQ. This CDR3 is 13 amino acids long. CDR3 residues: CASSFVHTGELFF.

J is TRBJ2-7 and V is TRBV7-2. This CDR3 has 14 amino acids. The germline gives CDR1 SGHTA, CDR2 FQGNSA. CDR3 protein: CASSTSGALYEQYF. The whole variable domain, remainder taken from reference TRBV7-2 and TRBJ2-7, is GAGVSQSPSNKVTEKGKDVELRCDPISGHTALYWYRQSLGQGLEFLIYFQGNSAPDKSGLPSDRFSAERTGGSVSTLTIQRTQQEDSAVYLCASSTSGALYEQYFGPGTRLTVT.

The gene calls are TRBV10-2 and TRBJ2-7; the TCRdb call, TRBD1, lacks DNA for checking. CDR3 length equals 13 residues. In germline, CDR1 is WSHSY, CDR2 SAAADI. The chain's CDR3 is CASGGHLSYEQYF.

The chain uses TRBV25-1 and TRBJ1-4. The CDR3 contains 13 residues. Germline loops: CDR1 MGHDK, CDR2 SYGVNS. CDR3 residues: CASSEWGEEKLFF.

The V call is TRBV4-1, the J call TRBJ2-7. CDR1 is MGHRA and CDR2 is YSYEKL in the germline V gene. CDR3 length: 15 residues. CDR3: CASSQDRDRSYEQYF.

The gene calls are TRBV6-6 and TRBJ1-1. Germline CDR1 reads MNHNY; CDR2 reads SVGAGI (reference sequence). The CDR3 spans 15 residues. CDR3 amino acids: CASSKSDGGNTEAFF.

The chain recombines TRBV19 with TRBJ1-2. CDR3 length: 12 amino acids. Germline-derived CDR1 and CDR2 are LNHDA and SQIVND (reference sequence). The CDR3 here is CASSRGTMGYTF.

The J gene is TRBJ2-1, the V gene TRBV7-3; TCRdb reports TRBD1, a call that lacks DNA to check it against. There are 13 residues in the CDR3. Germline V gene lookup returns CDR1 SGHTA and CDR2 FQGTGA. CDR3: CASSSLQGYEQFF.

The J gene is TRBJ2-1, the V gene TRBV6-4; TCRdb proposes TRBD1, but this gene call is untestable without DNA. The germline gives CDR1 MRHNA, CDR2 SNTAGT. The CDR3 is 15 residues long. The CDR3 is CASSENTGVYNEQFF.

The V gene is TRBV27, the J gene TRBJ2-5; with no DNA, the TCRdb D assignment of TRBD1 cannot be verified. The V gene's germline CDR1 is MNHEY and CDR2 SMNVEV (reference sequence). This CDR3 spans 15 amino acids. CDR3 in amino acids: CASSHHRDLQETQYF.